This is a list of T cell receptor beta chains from one sample in a study of T cells in tuberculosis. TCRdb's copy holds only in-frame clones and misses some; the assay was immunoSEQ multiplex PCR. The sample consists of approximately 35,000 clones, 97% of them appearing once. The sequencing input was PBMCs. The receptors originated from a donor between 10 and 35 years old with latent tuberculosis or without tuberculosis infection. Each CDR3 is given with its conserved first and last residue. The D gene is left open where the match is weak. Clone size, where shown, is once, few, many, or a class for clones that have expanded.

clone size	J gene	V gene	D gene	CDR3 DNA	CDR3 protein
-	TRBJ1-4	TRBV7-9	-	TGTGCCAGCAGCTTTCTTCCCTTCGTAAGCGGGGAAAAACTGTTTTTT	CASSFLPFVSGEKLFF
-	TRBJ2-3	TRBV21-1	-	TGTGCCAGCAGCGTCAGGGGTTTCTCCACAGATACGCAGTATTTT	CASSVRGFSTDTQYF
-	TRBJ2-1	TRBV4-1	-	TGCGCCAGCAGCCGACCGGGACTCCTCAACAATGAGCAGTTCTTC	CASSRPGLLNNEQFF
-	TRBJ2-3	TRBV2	TRBD2	TGTGCCAGCAAAGCGGGACGGATAAGCACAGATACGCAGTATTTT	CASKAGRISTDTQYF
once	TRBJ2-3	TRBV5-4	TRBD2	TGTGCCAGTAGCCCGGGGGGGCAAAAAGATACGCAGTATTTT	CASSPGGQKDTQYF
-	TRBJ1-1	TRBV28	-	TGTGCCAGCAGTTTATTTGCGTACACTGAAGCTTTCTTT	CASSLFAYTEAFF
-	TRBJ1-5	TRBV4-1	-	TGCGCCAGCAGCCCAAGATCGGTGCAGGCCAGCAATCAGCCCCAGCATTTT	CASSPRSVQASNQPQHF
-	TRBJ1-4	TRBV18	-	TGTGCCAGCTCACCTGACTTCAATGAAAAACTGTTTTTT	CASSPDFNEKLFF
-	TRBJ1-2	TRBV5-6	-	TGTGCCAGCAGCTTCAGAAACAACTATGGCTACACCTTC	CASSFRNNYGYTF
-	TRBJ2-7	TRBV10-3	-	TGTGCCATCGGGCAGCCGTCCTACGAGCAGTACTTC	CAIGQPSYEQYF
-	TRBJ2-1	TRBV27	TRBD2	TGTGCCAGCAGTCCATCGACTAGCCAACGCAATGAGCAGTTCTTC	CASSPSTSQRNEQFF
-	TRBJ2-7	TRBV2	TRBD1	TGTGCCAGCGGACACGACAGGGATAGTTACGAGCAGTACTTC	CASGHDRDSYEQYF
-	TRBJ1-1	TRBV7-8	-	TGTGCCAGCAGCCAGGGATACACTGAAGCTTTCTTT	CASSQGYTEAFF
-	TRBJ2-3	TRBV19	TRBD1	TGTGCCAGTCGAAGGGACAGGGAGACAGATACGCAGTATTTT	CASRRDRETDTQYF
once	TRBJ2-3	TRBV18	TRBD1	TGTGCCAGCTCACCTCTCGGGACAGGGCCCGAGGGTACGCAGTATTTT	CASSPLGTGPEGTQYF
-	TRBJ2-3	TRBV13	-	TGTGCCAGCGGGGACAAATACCGGGATACGCAGTATTTT	CASGDKYRDTQYF
-	TRBJ2-1	TRBV7-2	-	TGTGCCAGCAGCTTAAGGCAGGGGGGCAATGAGCAGTTCTTC	CASSLRQGGNEQFF
-	TRBJ2-7	TRBV19	-	TGTGCCAGTAGTATTTCCCCGACGGGAGTCTACGAGCAGTACTTC	CASSISPTGVYEQYF